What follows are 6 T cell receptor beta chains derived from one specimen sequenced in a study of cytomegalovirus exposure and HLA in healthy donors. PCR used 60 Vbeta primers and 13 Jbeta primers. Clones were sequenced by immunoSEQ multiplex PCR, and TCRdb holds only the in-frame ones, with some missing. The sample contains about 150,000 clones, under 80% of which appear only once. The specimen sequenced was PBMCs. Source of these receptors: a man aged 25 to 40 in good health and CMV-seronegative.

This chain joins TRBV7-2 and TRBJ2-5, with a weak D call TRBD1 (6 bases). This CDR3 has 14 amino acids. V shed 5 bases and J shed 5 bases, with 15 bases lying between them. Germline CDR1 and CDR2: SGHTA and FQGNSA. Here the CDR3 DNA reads TGTGCCAGCAGCGCAACAGGGTGGGGCGAGACCCAGTACTTC. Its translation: CASSATGWGETQYF. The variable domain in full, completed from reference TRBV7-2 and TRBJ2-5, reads GAGVSQSPSNKVTEKGKDVELRCDPISGHTALYWYRQSLGQGLEFLIYFQGNSAPDKSGLPSDRFSAERTGGSVSTLTIQRTQQEDSAVYLCASSATGWGETQYFGPGTRLLVL.

CDR3 loop: CARGSGNEAFF. Here the CDR3 DNA reads TGTGCCAGGGGGAGCGGGAATGAAGCTTTCTTT. J is TRBJ1-1 and V is TRBV7-2; D remains ambiguous. Germline V CDR1 and CDR2: SGHTA, FQGNSA. The CDR3 totals 11 residues. V dropped 9 bases and J dropped 7 bases, with 12 bases sitting between them.

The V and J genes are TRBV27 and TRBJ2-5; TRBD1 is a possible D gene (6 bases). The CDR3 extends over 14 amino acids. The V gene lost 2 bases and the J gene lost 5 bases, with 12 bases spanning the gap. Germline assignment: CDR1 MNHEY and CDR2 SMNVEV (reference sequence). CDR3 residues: CASSLSQGWETQYF. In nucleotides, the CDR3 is TGTGCCAGCAGTTTAAGCCAGGGGTGGGAGACCCAGTACTTC.

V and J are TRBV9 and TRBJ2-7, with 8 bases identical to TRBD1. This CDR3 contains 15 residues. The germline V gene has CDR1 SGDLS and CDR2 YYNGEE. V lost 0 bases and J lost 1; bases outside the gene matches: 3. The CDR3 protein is CASSVGTGSSYEQYF. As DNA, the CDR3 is TGTGCCAGCAGCGTAGGGACAGGGTCTTCCTACGAGCAGTACTTC.

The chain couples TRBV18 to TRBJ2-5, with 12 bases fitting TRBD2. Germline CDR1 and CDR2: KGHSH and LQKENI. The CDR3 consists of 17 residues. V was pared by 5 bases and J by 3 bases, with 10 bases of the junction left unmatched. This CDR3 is CASSTPGLAGLKETQYF. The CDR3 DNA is TGTGCCAGCTCAACCCCGGGACTAGCGGGCTTAAAAGAGACCCAGTACTTC. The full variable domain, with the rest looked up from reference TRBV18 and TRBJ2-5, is NAGVMQNPRHLVRRRGQEARLRCSPMKGHSHVYWYRQLPEEGLKFMVYLQKENIIDESGMPKERFSAEFPKEGPSILRIQQVVRGDSAAYFCASSTPGLAGLKETQYFGPGTRLLVL.

The CDR3 sequence is CASSESGQGWETQYF. The DNA of the CDR3 is TGTGCCAGCAGTGAATCTGGCCAGGGGTGGGAGACCCAGTACTTC. The chain joins TRBV6-1 to TRBJ2-5; tentatively, D is TRBD1 (6 bases). This CDR3 has 15 amino acids. Germline V gene data show CDR1 as MNHNS and CDR2 as SASEGT. V lost 2 bases, J lost 5 bases, and 15 bases lay in between.